This T cell receptor (beta chain) was observed in a study of T-cell reconstitution after alpha-beta-depleted transplantation in children. Trimming removed 1 base at V and 3 bases at J, with 7 bases between. The CDR3 extends over 13 amino acids. CDR1 SGHKS and CDR2 YYEKEE come from the germline V gene (reference sequence). General study points: About two months after transplant, alpha-beta T cells reportedly came from several hundred expanded graft clones. The origin of high day-60 TCRbeta diversity in some patients lay in surviving recipient T cells and thymic progenitors. Newly produced T cells mostly accounted for T-cell counts and diversity one year post-transplant.

Unique molecular identifiers were incorporated when the TCRbeta library was constructed. TCRdb recomputed calls from the PCR reads with MiXCR, one row per CDR3 protein. The sample includes fewer than 35,000 distinct CDR3 sequences, about a sixth of them seen just once. This clonotype was observed many times. The antigen is unknown. The starting material was PBMCs, mostly from graft donor cells, obtained 60 days after TCRalphabeta/CD19-depleted stem cell transplant. The source of this sequence is a male patient between 2 and 10 years old who had a stem cell transplant for acute lymphoblastic leukemia, so the T cells may come from the graft donor. V gene TRBV5-5 combines with J gene TRBJ2-5; TRBD2 might be the D (5 bases). CDR3 coding DNA: TGTGCCAGCAGCTTGCCCGGGAAAGAGACCCAGTACTTC. Its protein product is CASSLPGKETQYF. The entire variable domain, with the rest obtained from reference TRBV5-5 and TRBJ2-5, is as follows: DAGVTQSPTHLIKTRGQQVTLRCSPISGHKSVSWYQQVLGQGPQFIFQYYEKEERGRGNFPDRFSARQFPNYSSELNVNALLLGDSALYLCASSLPGKETQYFGPGTRLLVL.